A selection of T cell receptor beta chains follows, all from one sample in a study of T cell repertoires in cytomegalovirus infection. MiXCR, applied by TCRdb to the reads, yields one record per CDR3 protein. Of around 310,000 distinct CDR3 sequences detected, 15% to 20% appear once; the ten largest clones hold about 11%. Material for sequencing was PBMCs. The receptors shown here come from a human donor in good health (CMV status not recorded). Some clones in this sample may be carry-over from other donors' samples. The CDR3 runs from the conserved cysteine through the conserved F or W. D genes are given only for firm matches. Expanded clones get a size class; other rows say once, few or many, or leave the size out.

DNA	CDR3	length	V	size	J	D
TGTGCCAGCAGCGTAGCGTTGGGCCGGCAGTCTGAAGCTTTCTTT	CASSVALGRQSEAFF	15	TRBV9	few	TRBJ1-1	-
TGCGCCAGCAGCTTGGGACACGGACCGGGAGAGCAGTACTTC	CASSLGHGPGEQYF	14	TRBV5-1	-	TRBJ2-7	-
TGTGCCAGCAGCTTAGGGCGGGAGGACGAGCAGTACTTC	CASSLGREDEQYF	13	TRBV7-2	-	TRBJ2-7	TRBD2
TGTGCCAGCAGCCAAGCGTTGCGGGCAGCACCCTACGAGCAGTACTTC	CASSQALRAAPYEQYF	16	TRBV14	-	TRBJ2-7	-
TGTGCCAGCAGTTCAGGGCCCTTATACGAGCAGTACTTC	CASSSGPLYEQYF	13	TRBV27	-	TRBJ2-7	-
TGTGCCATCAGGGCAGGGCCCGGAGATGGCTACACCTTC	CAIRAGPGDGYTF	13	TRBV10-3	many	TRBJ1-2	-
TGTGCCAGCAGCTTAGCCCCCCTTGGGGGGAGCACTGAAGCTTTCTTT	CASSLAPLGGSTEAFF	16	TRBV7-9	few	TRBJ1-1	-
TGTGCCAGCAGTCGAGGTGTGGGGGGGCCATCGGGAGGGCAGTTCTTC	CASSRGVGGPSGGQFF	16	TRBV28	few	TRBJ2-1	-
TGTGCCAGCAGTTTAACAGGGGACCAAGAGACCCAGTACTTC	CASSLTGDQETQYF	14	TRBV12-3/TRBV12-4	many	TRBJ2-5	TRBD1
TGCAGTGCTAGGGGACTCGTAGGCGCGGGAGAGACCCAGTACTTC	CSARGLVGAGETQYF	15	TRBV20-1	few	TRBJ2-5	-
TGCGCCAGCAGCGCGGGCCAACTCACCGGGGAGCTGTTTTTT	CASSAGQLTGELFF	14	TRBV5-1	-	TRBJ2-2	-
TGTGCCATCAGTCGACCGGGTGCGGAGACCCAGTACTTC	CAISRPGAETQYF	13	TRBV10-3	few	TRBJ2-5	-
TGTGCCAGCAGCCGACAGGGTTTGTCCTACGAGCAGTACTTC	CASSRQGLSYEQYF	14	TRBV3-1	-	TRBJ2-7	TRBD1
TGTGCCAGCAGCCCGACTAGTTTACCCGGGGAGCTGTTTTTT	CASSPTSLPGELFF	14	TRBV7-2	-	TRBJ2-2	-
TGTGCCAGCAGTTTATCCCTAACTACAGGGGTGCGTTACAATGAGCAGTTCTTC	CASSLSLTTGVRYNEQFF	18	TRBV28	many	TRBJ2-1	TRBD1
TGTGCCAGCAGCTTAGGGGCCGGGACCACAGATACGCAGTATTTT	CASSLGAGTTDTQYF	15	TRBV7-2	many	TRBJ2-3	-
TGTGCCAGCAGCCCTATCCGGGGCTCTGGAAACACCATATATTTT	CASSPIRGSGNTIYF	15	TRBV11-2	-	TRBJ1-3	-
TGTGCCAGCAGTTTAGGACAGGGCGGTATCGACTACACCTTC	CASSLGQGGIDYTF	14	TRBV28	many	TRBJ1-2	TRBD1
TGTGCCAGCTCACCCACAGGAGATTCTAGCAATCAGCCCCAGCATTTT	CASSPTGDSSNQPQHF	16	TRBV18	-	TRBJ1-5	-
TGTGCCAGTAGTAACCGCGCAGCCTCCTACGAGCAGTACTTC	CASSNRAASYEQYF	14	TRBV19	few	TRBJ2-7	-
TGTGCCAGCAGCCGCAACGGGGCGAACACCGGGGAGCTGTTTTTT	CASSRNGANTGELFF	15	TRBV7-2	many	TRBJ2-2	-
TGTGCCAGCCACGGGACAGGGGGCGGGGGGGAGCAGTTCTTC	CASHGTGGGGEQFF	14	TRBV7-2	many	TRBJ2-1	TRBD1
TGTGCCAGCAGCTTAGCGGGTGGGGAAAGCCAAGTTAATCAGCCCCAGCATTTT	CASSLAGGESQVNQPQHF	18	TRBV7-4	-	TRBJ1-5	-
TGTGCCAGCAGGGGGGCAGGTAGCACAGATACGCAGTATTTT	CASRGAGSTDTQYF	14	TRBV28	many	TRBJ2-3	-
TGTGCCAGCAAGCTGCTGGGGGAATCCGGCAATGAGCAGTTCTTC	CASKLLGESGNEQFF	15	TRBV7-2	many	TRBJ2-1	-
TGCAGTGCTAGTGAGAGCGGGGGAGCCTACGAGCAGTACTTC	CSASESGGAYEQYF	14	TRBV20-1	-	TRBJ2-7	TRBD2
TGTGCCAGCAGTACCCGCGCGGGGGCAGAGACCCAGTACTTC	CASSTRAGAETQYF	14	TRBV12-3/TRBV12-4	-	TRBJ2-5	-
TGTGCCAGCAGTTACTCGGACAACATGAACACTGAAGCTTTCTTT	CASSYSDNMNTEAFF	15	TRBV6-8	-	TRBJ1-1	-
TGTGCTAGTGGTCTAGGACTAGCGGGGGCCACAGATACGCAGTATTTT	CASGLGLAGATDTQYF	16	TRBV12-5	many	TRBJ2-3	TRBD2
TGTGCCAGCAGCTTTAGGCCGACAGACTCCAGAGACTACGAGCAGTACTTC	CASSFRPTDSRDYEQYF	17	TRBV7-9	many	TRBJ2-7	-
TGTGCCAGCAGTTTATTTGCGGGGACAGGATTAGATTCACCCCTCCACTTT	CASSLFAGTGLDSPLHF	17	TRBV27	many	TRBJ1-6	TRBD1
TGTGCCAGCACGGCCAGTTTTAATTCACCCCTCCACTTT	CASTASFNSPLHF	13	TRBV7-8	many	TRBJ1-6	-
TGCGCCAGCATCGTAGTAGCGGGGAGCACAGATACGCAGTATTTT	CASIVVAGSTDTQYF	15	TRBV4-1	few	TRBJ2-3	TRBD2
TGTGCCAGCAGCGGGGATGGTACCTATGGCTACACCTTC	CASSGDGTYGYTF	13	TRBV7-6	-	TRBJ1-2	-
TGTGCCAGCAGCAACAGCCCTTCGGATGAAAAACTGTTTTTT	CASSNSPSDEKLFF	14	TRBV12-3/TRBV12-4	few	TRBJ1-4	-
TGTGCCAGCAGCCCTTTCAGGGAGAATTCACCCCTCCACTTT	CASSPFRENSPLHF	14	TRBV5-6	few	TRBJ1-6	-
TGTGCCAGCAGCCCACGCACCGGGGAGCTGTTTTTT	CASSPRTGELFF	12	TRBV7-2	many	TRBJ2-2	-
TGTGCCAGCAGCTTAGTGTGGGGGGCCGACACCGGGGAGCTGTTTTTT	CASSLVWGADTGELFF	16	TRBV7-2	few	TRBJ2-2	-
TGTGCCAGCAGCCCTCGGACTAGTTTATCCTACAATGAGCAGTTCTTC	CASSPRTSLSYNEQFF	16	TRBV7-8	many	TRBJ2-1	TRBD2
TGTGCCAGCAGCCTTCCATTTCGACAGGGTAGGAGGATGAACACTGAAGCTTTCTTT	CASSLPFRQGRRMNTEAFF	19	TRBV5-6	many	TRBJ1-1	TRBD1
TGTGCCAGCAGTTACGACGGTGTTACCTACAATGAGCAGTTCTTC	CASSYDGVTYNEQFF	15	TRBV6-6	few	TRBJ2-1	-
TGCGCCAGCAGCCAAGACACAGGGTCTGCAGATACGCAGTATTTT	CASSQDTGSADTQYF	15	TRBV4-1	-	TRBJ2-3	-
TGCGCCAGCAGCCAAGATAGGGCCACAGGGGACTATGGCTACACCTTC	CASSQDRATGDYGYTF	16	TRBV4-1	few	TRBJ1-2	TRBD1
TGTGCCAGCAGCCAAGTCATGATCGGGGAGCTGTTTTTT	CASSQVMIGELFF	13	TRBV14	few	TRBJ2-2	-
TGTGCCAGCAGCCCCTACAGGGGCACTGAAGCTTTCTTT	CASSPYRGTEAFF	13	TRBV6-1	-	TRBJ1-1	TRBD1
TGTGCCAGCAGCTTGGCCTCGGGGCCAGGGGCATATAATTCACCCCTCCACTTT	CASSLASGPGAYNSPLHF	18	TRBV5-6	-	TRBJ1-6	-
TGTGCCAGCAGTTCCTTGGGCCTTGGTCAGCCCCAGCATTTT	CASSSLGLGQPQHF	14	TRBV6-2/TRBV6-3	many	TRBJ1-5	-
TGTGCCAGCAGCACCGGACCGGCCCTCCACTTT	CASSTGPALHF	11	TRBV7-9	-	TRBJ1-6	-
TGTGCCAGCAGCCCCCGGGGGTTGCTGACTAGCGGCAAGGGTGACGAGCAGTACTTC	CASSPRGLLTSGKGDEQYF	19	TRBV7-2	many	TRBJ2-7	TRBD2
TGTGCCAGCACTAATGAGAGGGGAGATACGCAGTATTTT	CASTNERGDTQYF	13	TRBV12-3/TRBV12-4	few	TRBJ2-3	-
TGTGCCAGCAGTTACGTGGCGCCTCCCACCACCGGGGAGCTGTTTTTT	CASSYVAPPTTGELFF	16	TRBV6-5	few	TRBJ2-2	-
TGTGCCAGCAGTTTCTCGGGGGACCGGTGGTCCCAGCATTTT	CASSFSGDRWSQHF	14	TRBV28	-	TRBJ1-5	-
TGTGCCAGCAGCTTACGTTTCGGGGAGTACGCTTTCTTT	CASSLRFGEYAFF	13	TRBV7-2	many	TRBJ1-1	-
TGTGCCAGCAGCATCGACGACAGCAACACTGAAGCTTTCTTT	CASSIDDSNTEAFF	14	TRBV6-7	-	TRBJ1-1	-
TGTGCCAGCAGCATTGGGACGGCACAAGAGACCCAGTACTTC	CASSIGTAQETQYF	14	TRBV7-8	many	TRBJ2-5	-
TGCAGTGCGCGACTAGCGGGGGGCTTTAATGAGCAGTTCTTC	CSARLAGGFNEQFF	14	TRBV20-1	-	TRBJ2-1	TRBD2
TGTGCCAGCAGTTGGACAGCCCCAGATACGCAGTATTTT	CASSWTAPDTQYF	13	TRBV6-2/TRBV6-3	-	TRBJ2-3	-
TGTGCCAGCAGTTTAAGCGGGGGGGCTGGTACGCAGTATTTT	CASSLSGGAGTQYF	14	TRBV12-3/TRBV12-4	few	TRBJ2-3	TRBD2